The present entry profiles one TCR beta chain with its context. Its specificity is not known. It was considered stable Graves' hyperthyroidism when ophthalmopathy did not progress within 18 months. The data are from a study of T cells in Graves' hyperthyroidism and ophthalmopathy. Study outcomes and limitations: Ophthalmopathy onset followed model prediction by a median around six months.

Germline CDR1 is DFQATT and CDR2 is SNEGSKA (reference sequence). The CDR3 loop spans 16 amino acids. Trimming took 0 bases from V and 1 from J, leaving 13 bases between them. Amplified TCR beta CDR3 regions came from RNA transcripts. HTBI primers were employed in a first-round RT-PCR of the TCR CDR3. TCRdb processed the multiplex PCR reads anew with MiXCR; each CDR3 protein has one entry. The sample lists about 350,000 distinct CDR3 sequences; roughly 14% were seen once. The receptor comes from a woman aged 30 to 39 with Graves' hyperthyroidism. Sequencing was carried out using blood. This chain links TRBV20-1 with TRBJ1-5, with a tentative D call TRBD1 (6 bases). This CDR3 reads CSAREPTGKSNQPQHF. CDR3 in DNA: TGCAGTGCTAGAGAACCTACAGGGAAGAGCAATCAGCCCCAGCATTTT.